This T cell receptor (beta chain) was observed in a study of beta chain features in type 1 diabetes. Germline assignment: CDR1 GTSNPN and CDR2 SVGIG (reference sequence). The length of the CDR3 is 19 residues. Trimming at V came to 3 bases and at J to 5 bases, leaving 20 bases not matched to a gene. Isolated RNA was reverse transcribed in full, so expressed TCRB transcripts were sequenced. Data came from immunoSEQ multiplex PCR; TCRdb stores just in-frame clones and leaves some out. The table has about 160,000 clones, about 7.3% seen once; the top ten hold 0.65%. Material for sequencing was central memory CD4+ T cells from blood. The gene calls are TRBV30 and TRBJ2-7; TRBD2 aligns across 12 bases. This TCR was recovered from a man younger than 30 in good health. The CDR3 DNA is TGTGCCTGGAGACCCTACCCCGGGACTAGCGGGTCCTGGGTCCACGAGCAGTACTTC. Protein product: CAWRPYPGTSGSWVHEQYF. The full variable domain, its missing parts supplied by reference TRBV30 and TRBJ2-7, is SQTIHQWPATLVQPVGSPLSLECTVEGTSNPNLYWYRQAAGRGLQLLFYSVGIGQISSEVPQNLSASRPQDRQFILSSKKLLLSDSGFYLCAWRPYPGTSGSWVHEQYFGPGTRLTVT.